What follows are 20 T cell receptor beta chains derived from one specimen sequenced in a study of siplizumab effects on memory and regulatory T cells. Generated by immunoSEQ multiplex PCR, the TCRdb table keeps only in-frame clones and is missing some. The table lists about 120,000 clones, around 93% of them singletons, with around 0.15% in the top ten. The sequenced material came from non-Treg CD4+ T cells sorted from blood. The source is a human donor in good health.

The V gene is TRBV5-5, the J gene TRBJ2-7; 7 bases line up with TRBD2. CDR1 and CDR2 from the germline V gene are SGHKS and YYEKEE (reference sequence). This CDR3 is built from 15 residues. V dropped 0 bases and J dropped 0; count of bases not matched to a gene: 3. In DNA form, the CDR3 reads TGTGCCAGCAGCTTGGTGGAGCGGGGCTCCTACGAGCAGTACTTC. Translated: CASSLVERGSYEQYF.

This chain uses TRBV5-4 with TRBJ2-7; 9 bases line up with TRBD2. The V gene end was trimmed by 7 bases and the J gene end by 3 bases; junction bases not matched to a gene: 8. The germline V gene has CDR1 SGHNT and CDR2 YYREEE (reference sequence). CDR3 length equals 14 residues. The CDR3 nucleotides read TGTGCCAGCGGATTGGCGGGGGGGAGCTACGAGCAGTACTTC. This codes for CASGLAGGSYEQYF.

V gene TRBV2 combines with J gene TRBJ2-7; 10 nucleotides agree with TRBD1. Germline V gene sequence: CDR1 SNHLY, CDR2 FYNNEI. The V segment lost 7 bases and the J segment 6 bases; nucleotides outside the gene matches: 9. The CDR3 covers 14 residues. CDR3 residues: CASTWTGGVFEQYF. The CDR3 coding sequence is TGTGCCAGCACTTGGACAGGGGGAGTTTTCGAGCAGTACTTC.

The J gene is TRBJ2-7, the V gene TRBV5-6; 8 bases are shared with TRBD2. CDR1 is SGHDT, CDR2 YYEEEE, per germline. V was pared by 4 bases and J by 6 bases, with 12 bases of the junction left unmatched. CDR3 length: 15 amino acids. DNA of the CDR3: TGTGCCAGCAGCGTTTTTACGGGGGGGCCAGGCGAGCAGTACTTC. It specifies CASSVFTGGPGEQYF.

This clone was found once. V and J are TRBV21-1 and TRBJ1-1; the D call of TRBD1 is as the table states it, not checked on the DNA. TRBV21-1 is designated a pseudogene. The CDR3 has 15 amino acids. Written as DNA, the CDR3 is TGTGCCAGCAGCAGAGCGCTCCAGGGGAACACTGAAGCTTTCTTT. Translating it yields CASSRALQGNTEAFF.

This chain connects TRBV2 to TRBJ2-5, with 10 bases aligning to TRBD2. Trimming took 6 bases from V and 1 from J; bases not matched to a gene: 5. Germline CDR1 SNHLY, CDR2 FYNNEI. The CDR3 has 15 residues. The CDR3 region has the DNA TGTGCCAGCAGAGCCAGCGGGGGGGCCCAAGAGACCCAGTACTTC. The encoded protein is CASRASGGAQETQYF.

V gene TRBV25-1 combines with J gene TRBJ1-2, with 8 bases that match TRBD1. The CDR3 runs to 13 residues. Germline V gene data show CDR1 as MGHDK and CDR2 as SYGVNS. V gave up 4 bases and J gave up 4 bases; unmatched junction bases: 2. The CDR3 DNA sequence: TGTGCCAGCAGTGTGCAGGGGGCCTATGGCTACACCTTC. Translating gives CASSVQGAYGYTF.

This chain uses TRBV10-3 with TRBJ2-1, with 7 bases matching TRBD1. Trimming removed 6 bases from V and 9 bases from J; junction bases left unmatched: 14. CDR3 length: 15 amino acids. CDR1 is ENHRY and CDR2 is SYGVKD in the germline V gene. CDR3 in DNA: TGTGCCATCAGGACCCTCCAGGGGGTATTAGGTGAGCAGTTCTTC. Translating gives CAIRTLQGVLGEQFF.

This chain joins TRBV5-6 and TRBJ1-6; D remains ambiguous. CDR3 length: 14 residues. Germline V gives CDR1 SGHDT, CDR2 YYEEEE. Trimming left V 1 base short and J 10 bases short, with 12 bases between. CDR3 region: CASSLILLQSPLHF. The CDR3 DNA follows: TGTGCCAGCAGCTTGATACTTTTGCAGTCACCCCTCCACTTT. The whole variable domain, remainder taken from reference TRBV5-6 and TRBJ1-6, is DAGVTQSPTHLIKTRGQQVTLRCSPKSGHDTVSWYQQALGQGPQFIFQYYEEEERQRGNFPDRFSGHQFPNYSSELNVNALLLGDSALYLCASSLILLQSPLHFGNGTRLTVT.

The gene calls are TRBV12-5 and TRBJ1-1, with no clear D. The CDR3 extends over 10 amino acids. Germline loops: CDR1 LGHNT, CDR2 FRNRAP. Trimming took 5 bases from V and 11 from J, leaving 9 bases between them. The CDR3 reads CASGAREAFF. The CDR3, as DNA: TGTGCTAGTGGTGCCCGGGAGGCTTTCTTT.

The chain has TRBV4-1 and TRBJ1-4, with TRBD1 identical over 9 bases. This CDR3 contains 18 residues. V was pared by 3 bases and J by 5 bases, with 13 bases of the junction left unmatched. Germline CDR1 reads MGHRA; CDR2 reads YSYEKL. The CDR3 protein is CASSQGPPRGQGNEKLFF. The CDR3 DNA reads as TGCGCCAGCAGCCAGGGGCCCCCCCGAGGACAGGGGAATGAAAAACTGTTTTTT.

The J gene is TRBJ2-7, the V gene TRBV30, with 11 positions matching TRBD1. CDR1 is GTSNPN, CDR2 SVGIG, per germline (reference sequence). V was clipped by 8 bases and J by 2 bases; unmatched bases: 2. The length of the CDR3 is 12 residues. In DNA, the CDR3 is TGTGCCGGGGACAGGGGGACCTACGAGCAGTACTTC. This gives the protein CAGDRGTYEQYF. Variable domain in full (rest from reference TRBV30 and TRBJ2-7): SQTIHQWPATLVQPVGSPLSLECTVEGTSNPNLYWYRQAAGRGLQLLFYSVGIGQISSEVPQNLSASRPQDRQFILSSKKLLLSDSGFYLCAGDRGTYEQYFGPGTRLTVT.

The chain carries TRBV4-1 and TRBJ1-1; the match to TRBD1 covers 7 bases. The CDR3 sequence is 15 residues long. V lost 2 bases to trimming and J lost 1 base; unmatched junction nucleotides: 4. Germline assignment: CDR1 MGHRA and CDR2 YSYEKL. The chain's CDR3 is CASSQPTGRNTEAFF. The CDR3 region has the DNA TGCGCCAGCAGCCAACCGACAGGGAGGAACACTGAAGCTTTCTTT.

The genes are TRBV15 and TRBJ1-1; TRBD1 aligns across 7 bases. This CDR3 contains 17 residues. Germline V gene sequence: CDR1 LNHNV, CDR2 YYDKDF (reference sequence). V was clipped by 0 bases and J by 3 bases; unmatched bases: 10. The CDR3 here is CATSRDIGGVTDTEAFF. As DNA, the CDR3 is TGTGCCACCAGCAGAGATATAGGGGGCGTTACGGACACTGAAGCTTTCTTT.

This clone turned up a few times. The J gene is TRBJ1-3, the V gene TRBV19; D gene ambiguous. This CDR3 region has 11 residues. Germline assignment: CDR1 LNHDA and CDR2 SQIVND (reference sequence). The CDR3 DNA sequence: TGTGATGGTTTCTCTGGAAACACCATATATTTT. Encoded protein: CDGFSGNTIYF.

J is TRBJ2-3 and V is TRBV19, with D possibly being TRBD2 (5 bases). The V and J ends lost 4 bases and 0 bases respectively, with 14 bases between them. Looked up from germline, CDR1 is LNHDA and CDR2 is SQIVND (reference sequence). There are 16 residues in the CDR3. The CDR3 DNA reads TGTGCCAGTAGTAAACGGACTCTCTCGAGCACAGATACGCAGTATTTT. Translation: CASSKRTLSSTDTQYF.

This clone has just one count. The CDR3 reads CASSLAGGRETQYF. In DNA form, the CDR3 reads TGCGCCAGCTCACTAGCGGGGGGGAGAGAGACCCAGTACTTC. The chain carries TRBV5-1 and TRBJ2-5; 13 bases agree with TRBD2. CDR1 is SGHRS and CDR2 is YFSETQ in the germline V gene. V lost 7 bases and J lost 4; bases outside the gene matches: 4. The CDR3 sequence is 14 residues long. The whole variable domain, filled in from reference TRBV5-1 and TRBJ2-5, reads KAGVTQTPRYLIKTRGQQVTLSCSPISGHRSVSWYQQTPGQGLQFLFEYFSETQRNKGNFPGRFSGRQFSNSRSEMNVSTLELGDSALYLCASSLAGGRETQYFGPGTRLLVL.

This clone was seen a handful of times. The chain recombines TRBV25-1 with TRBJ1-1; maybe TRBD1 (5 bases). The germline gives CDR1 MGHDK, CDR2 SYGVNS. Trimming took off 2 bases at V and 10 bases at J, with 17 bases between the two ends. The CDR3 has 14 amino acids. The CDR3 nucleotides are TGTGCCAGCAGTGAAGGGGGTGGGATGCGTGCAGCTTTCTTT. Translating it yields CASSEGGGMRAAFF. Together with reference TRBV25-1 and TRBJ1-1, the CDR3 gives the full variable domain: EADIYQTPRYLVIGTGKKITLECSQTMGHDKMYWYQQDPGMELHLIHYSYGVNSTEKGDLSSESTVSRIRTEHFPLTLESARPSHTSQYLCASSEGGGMRAAFFGQGTRLTVV.

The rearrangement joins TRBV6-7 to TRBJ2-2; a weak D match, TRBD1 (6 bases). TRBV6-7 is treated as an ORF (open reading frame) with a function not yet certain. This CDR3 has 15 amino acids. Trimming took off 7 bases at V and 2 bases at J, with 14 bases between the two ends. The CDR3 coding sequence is TGTGCCAGCACCGCCCGGACAGCTAACACCGGGGAGCTGTTTTTT. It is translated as CASTARTANTGELFF.

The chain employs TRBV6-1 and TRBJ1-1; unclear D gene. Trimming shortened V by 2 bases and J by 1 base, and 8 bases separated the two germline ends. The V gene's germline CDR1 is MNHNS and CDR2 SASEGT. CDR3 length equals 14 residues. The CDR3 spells CASSELMRNTEAFF. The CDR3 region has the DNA TGTGCCAGCAGTGAACTGATGCGGAACACTGAAGCTTTCTTT.